These T cell receptor beta chains were read from a single sample in a study of blood T cell repertoires in COVID-19. The data were produced by immunoSEQ multiplex PCR, yet TCRdb's version contains in-frame clones alone and is incomplete. The table lists about 140,000 clones, 80% of them singletons, with 3.5% in the top ten. Sequenced material: peripheral blood. The receptor set was obtained from a man aged 65-85 years who had recovered from COVID-19. Both conserved end residues are part of each CDR3. Fields, in order: CDR3 DNA, CDR3 protein, D gene, V gene, clone size, J gene. The D gene is left open where the match is weak. Rows give clone size only sometimes, using once, few, many, or a class for an expanded clone.

TGTGCCAGCAGCGTTCAAGAGACAGGCTATGGCTACACCTTC | CASSVQETGYGYTF | . | TRBV9 | . | TRBJ1-2
TGTGCCAGCAGCCGCAGGGGTAGCAATCAGCCCCAGCATTTT | CASSRRGSNQPQHF | . | TRBV6-5 | . | TRBJ1-5
TGTGCCAGCATCGGGGGGCGTAGAGAGAACACTGAAGCTTTCTTT | CASIGGRRENTEAFF | . | TRBV27 | . | TRBJ1-1
TGCGCCAGTTCTAGAAATCGGGATCAGCCCCAGCATTTT | CASSRNRDQPQHF | . | TRBV10-2 | . | TRBJ1-5
TGCGCCAGCAATCCCCGCCCAGGGGCAGGGTACAATGAGCAGTTCTTC | CASNPRPGAGYNEQFF | . | TRBV5-1 | . | TRBJ2-1
TGTGCCAGCTCACCACAAAAAGCAGGCCTAGGGGTAGAGACCCAGTACTTC | CASSPQKAGLGVETQYF | . | TRBV18 | few | TRBJ2-5
TGTGCCAGCAGTTTAACAGGGGGTTACGAGCAGTACTTC | CASSLTGGYEQYF | TRBD1 | TRBV27 | . | TRBJ2-7
TGTGCCAGGACAGGGGGTCGCTCACCCCTCCACTTT | CARTGGRSPLHF | TRBD1 | TRBV27 | few | TRBJ1-6
TGTGCCAGCAGCTTAAGAGGACAGGGGGGAAATGAGCAGTTCTTC | CASSLRGQGGNEQFF | TRBD1 | TRBV7-2 | . | TRBJ2-1
TGTGCCAGCAGTAAGACAGGGGGCTATGAAAAACTGTTTTTT | CASSKTGGYEKLFF | TRBD1 | TRBV2 | . | TRBJ1-4
TGCGCCAGCAGTGAGTCGAGTGGCGGCGGCGGGGGCACCGGGGAGCTGTTTTTT | CASSESSGGGGGTGELFF | TRBD2 | TRBV10-1 | . | TRBJ2-2
TGTGCCAGCAGTTCCGAATCCGGGAGGGCCAACACCGGGGAGCTGTTTTTT | CASSSESGRANTGELFF | TRBD2 | TRBV27 | . | TRBJ2-2
TGTGCCTGGGACAGGGGGATTGTGAGAGAGACCCAGTACTTC | CAWDRGIVRETQYF | TRBD1 | TRBV30 | . | TRBJ2-5
TGTGCCAGCAGTGAAGAGAGGCGCCTCGGCTACTTC | CASSEERRLGYF | . | TRBV2 | . | TRBJ2-7
TGTGCCAGCAGCTTAGGACTAGCGGGAGCCCCCGGGGAGCTGTTTTTT | CASSLGLAGAPGELFF | TRBD2 | TRBV7-6 | . | TRBJ2-2
TGTGCCAGCAGCTTAGGGCACGGTGGAGGCACTGAAGCTTTCTTT | CASSLGHGGGTEAFF | . | TRBV11-2 | . | TRBJ1-1
TGTGCCAGCAGTTTTCAGGCTGGCACTGAAGCTTTCTTT | CASSFQAGTEAFF | . | TRBV12-3/TRBV12-4 | . | TRBJ1-1
TGCGCCAGCAGCTTTCAGTACAATGAGCAGTTCTTC | CASSFQYNEQFF | . | TRBV5-1 | . | TRBJ2-1
TGTGCCATCAGTGAGTCGGTAGGCAGTTCGGGAGCTTTCTTT | CAISESVGSSGAFF | . | TRBV10-3 | . | TRBJ1-1
TGTGCCATCAGTGAAGGACAGAGTAACTATGGCTACACCTTC | CAISEGQSNYGYTF | . | TRBV10-3 | . | TRBJ1-2
TGTGCCAGCAGTTTATCCGCCGGGACAGTAGTTTACGAGCAGTACTTC | CASSLSAGTVVYEQYF | TRBD1 | TRBV27 | . | TRBJ2-7
TGTGCCAGCAGCTTCGACAGGGTGGGGAATGAAAAACTGTTTTTT | CASSFDRVGNEKLFF | TRBD1 | TRBV5-8 | . | TRBJ1-4
TGTGCCAGCAGCTCCCCAGACAGGGGCCTCTACGAGCAGTACTTC | CASSSPDRGLYEQYF | TRBD1 | TRBV7-2 | . | TRBJ2-7
TGTGCCTGGAGTGGGCTAGCGGGAGTCCGCGATACGCAGTATTTT | CAWSGLAGVRDTQYF | TRBD2 | TRBV30 | . | TRBJ2-3
TGTGCCAGCAGTAGGGGGATTAACCACGAGCAGTACTTC | CASSRGINHEQYF | . | TRBV7-9 | . | TRBJ2-7
TGTGCCACCAGTGATTCGGGTAGCGGGAGGGGGGGCTACAATGAGCAGTTCTTC | CATSDSGSGRGGYNEQFF | TRBD2 | TRBV24-1 | . | TRBJ2-1
TGTGCCAGCAGCCGAGGCGGGGGGAGCTCCTACAATGAGCAGTTCTTC | CASSRGGGSSYNEQFF | TRBD2 | TRBV5-5 | few | TRBJ2-1
TGTGCCAGCTCACCACTGGGGGGGCTAGCCAAAAACATTCAGTACTTC | CASSPLGGLAKNIQYF | . | TRBV18 | few | TRBJ2-4
TGCGCCAGCAGCTCACCCACGACTAGCGGGAGCCAAGAGACCCAGTACTTC | CASSSPTTSGSQETQYF | TRBD2 | TRBV5-1 | . | TRBJ2-5
TGCGCCAGCAGTGAGTCGTTGAGACAGGGTGTGAACACCGGGGAGCTGTTTTTT | CASSESLRQGVNTGELFF | TRBD1 | TRBV10-1 | . | TRBJ2-2
TGTGCCAGCAGCTTTCGGACAGGGGGAGTGAACACTGAAGCTTTCTTT | CASSFRTGGVNTEAFF | TRBD1 | TRBV7-9 | . | TRBJ1-1
TGTGCCAGCACCCGGACAGGGGGCACAGATACGCAGTATTTT | CASTRTGGTDTQYF | TRBD1 | TRBV6-6 | . | TRBJ2-3
TGTGCCAGCAGCCAAATACTAGCGAAGGACAATGAGCAGTTCTTC | CASSQILAKDNEQFF | TRBD2 | TRBV4-2 | . | TRBJ2-1
TGTGCCAGCACTCAACTTAGCGGGGGCGGAGAGCAGTTCTTC | CASTQLSGGGEQFF | TRBD2 | TRBV5-4 | once | TRBJ2-1
TGTGCCAGCAGCTTTGTAGGGGAGGGGGATGAAGCTTTCTTT | CASSFVGEGDEAFF | . | TRBV7-2 | . | TRBJ1-1
TGTGCCAGTAGGGACGGGACTAGCGGTAGCACAGATACGCAGTATTTT | CASRDGTSGSTDTQYF | TRBD2 | TRBV19 | . | TRBJ2-3
TGTGCCAGCACCGTGACAGGGGGCGATCAGCCCCAGCATTTT | CASTVTGGDQPQHF | TRBD1 | TRBV27 | . | TRBJ1-5
TGCGCCAGCAGCCAACTGGCAATAAGCAATCAGCCCCAGCATTTT | CASSQLAISNQPQHF | . | TRBV4-1 | . | TRBJ1-5
TGTGCCATCAGTGAGGAGGTTAACTATGGCTACACCTTC | CAISEEVNYGYTF | . | TRBV10-3 | . | TRBJ1-2
TGTGCCAGTAACCGGGACAGAAATTATGGCTACACCTTC | CASNRDRNYGYTF | TRBD1 | TRBV19 | . | TRBJ1-2
TGTGCCAGCAGCCCGGGACTTGGGTTTATAGAAGCTTTCTTT | CASSPGLGFIEAFF | . | TRBV5-5 | . | TRBJ1-1
TGCAGCGTTGAAGCTACTAGCGGGAGTATCCACGAGCAGTACTTC | CSVEATSGSIHEQYF | TRBD2 | TRBV29-1 | . | TRBJ2-7
TGCGCCAGCAGCCAAGGTTATAGCGGGAGGGCCGGGGAGCTGTTTTTT | CASSQGYSGRAGELFF | TRBD2 | TRBV4-1 | few | TRBJ2-2
TGCGCCAGCAGCCAAGATCGGCTAGCGGCTTACAATGAGCAGTTCTTC | CASSQDRLAAYNEQFF | TRBD2 | TRBV4-3 | once | TRBJ2-1
TGTGCCAGCAGCTTATACGCCCAAGGACATACTTACGAGCAGTACTTC | CASSLYAQGHTYEQYF | . | TRBV11-2 | few | TRBJ2-7
TGTGCCAGCAGCCCCACCGGGACAGGGGAATACGAGCAGTACTTC | CASSPTGTGEYEQYF | TRBD1 | TRBV9 | . | TRBJ2-7
TGTGCCAGCAGCTCGGGGACTAGCGGGAGTTTGGGCGAGCAGTACTTC | CASSSGTSGSLGEQYF | TRBD2 | TRBV5-4 | . | TRBJ2-7
TGTGCCAGCAGCTCATTCCAGGGGGAGCAGTACTTC | CASSSFQGEQYF | . | TRBV7-2 | few | TRBJ2-7
TGTGCCAGCAGCGCCCTTAGACAGGGGGTATACTATGGCTACACCTTC | CASSALRQGVYYGYTF | TRBD1 | TRBV9 | . | TRBJ1-2
TGCGCCAGCAGCAACTCTGGAAACACCATATATTTT | CASSNSGNTIYF | . | TRBV10-1 | . | TRBJ1-3
TGTGCCAGCAGCTGGGGACAGTCTGGAAACACCATATATTTT | CASSWGQSGNTIYF | TRBD1 | TRBV7-9 | . | TRBJ1-3
TGTGCTAGTGGTTTAGCCCTCGGGAACACTGAAGCTTTCTTT | CASGLALGNTEAFF | . | TRBV12-5 | . | TRBJ1-1
TGTGCCACACGCCGGGACTACTTCTCCTACGAGCAGTACTTC | CATRRDYFSYEQYF | TRBD2 | TRBV19 | . | TRBJ2-7
TGTGCCAGCAGCCCGCTTCAGGGGTCTACCGGGGAGCTGTTTTTT | CASSPLQGSTGELFF | . | TRBV7-8 | . | TRBJ2-2
TGTGCCTGGAGCGGCGACAGGGCTGGCTCCTACGAGCAGTACTTC | CAWSGDRAGSYEQYF | TRBD1 | TRBV30 | . | TRBJ2-7